The sequence of this T cell receptor beta chain was determined in a study of OX40 agonist ivuxolimab in advanced cancers. At the level of the study: Dose-escalation patients' cancers were hepatocellular carcinoma, melanoma, renal cell or head and neck cancer.

Repertoires were generated with immunoSEQ multiplex PCR, while TCRdb's copy carries only in-frame clones and drops some. The profile shows 75,000 to 100,000 clones, about 80% of them singletons. Trimming cost V 3 bases and J 1 base, with 14 bases left between them. Germline values: CDR1 PRHDT, CDR2 FYEKMQ (reference sequence). The CDR3 runs 16 residues. The rearrangement links TRBV13 to TRBJ2-3; D is perhaps TRBD2 (7 bases). The sequences come from CD4+ or CD8+ T cells sorted from blood, collected in a trial of the OX40 agonist ivuxolimab. The TCR originated in an adult with an advanced solid tumor such as melanoma, head and neck, liver or kidney cancer. CDR3 sequence: CASSFEGGLGTDTQYF. The CDR3 region has the DNA TGTGCCAGCAGCTTCGAGGGGGGGCTAGGCACAGATACGCAGTATTTT. The whole variable domain, filled in from reference TRBV13 and TRBJ2-3, reads AAGVIQSPRHLIKEKRETATLKCYPIPRHDTVYWYQQGPGQDPQFLISFYEKMQSDKGSIPDRFSAQQFSDYHSELNMSSLELGDSALYFCASSFEGGLGTDTQYFGPGTRLTVL.